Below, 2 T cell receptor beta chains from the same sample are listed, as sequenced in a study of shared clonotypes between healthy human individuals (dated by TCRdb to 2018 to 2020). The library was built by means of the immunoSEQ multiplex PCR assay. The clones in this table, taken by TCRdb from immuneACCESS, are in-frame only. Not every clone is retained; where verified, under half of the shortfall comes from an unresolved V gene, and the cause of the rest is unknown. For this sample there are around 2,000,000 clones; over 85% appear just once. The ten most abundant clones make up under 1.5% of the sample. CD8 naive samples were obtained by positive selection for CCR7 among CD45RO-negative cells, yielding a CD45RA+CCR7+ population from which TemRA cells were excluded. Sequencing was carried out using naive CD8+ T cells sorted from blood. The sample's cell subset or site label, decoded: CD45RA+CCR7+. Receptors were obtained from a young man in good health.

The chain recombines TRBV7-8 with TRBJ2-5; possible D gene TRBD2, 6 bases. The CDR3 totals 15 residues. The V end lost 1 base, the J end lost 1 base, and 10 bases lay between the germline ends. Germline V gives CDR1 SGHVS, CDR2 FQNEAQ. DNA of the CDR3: TGTGCCAGCAGCTTAGATTTCGGGGGCCAAGAGACCCAGTACTTC. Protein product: CASSLDFGGQETQYF.

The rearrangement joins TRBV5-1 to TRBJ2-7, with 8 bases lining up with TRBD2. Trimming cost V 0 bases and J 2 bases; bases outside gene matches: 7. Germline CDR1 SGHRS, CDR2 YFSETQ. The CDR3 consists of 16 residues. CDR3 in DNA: TGCGCCAGCAGCTTGGTTGGCAGCGGGGGAGCCTACGAGCAGTACTTC. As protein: CASSLVGSGGAYEQYF.